This T cell receptor (beta chain) was profiled in a study of cytomegalovirus exposure and HLA in healthy donors. As for the study in general: Findings of an earlier analysis included more than 90 million unique TCR beta sequences from about 180 million T cells.

This clone was detected a few times. The antigen is not known. Trimming removed 4 bases from V and 11 bases from J, with 18 bases in between. CDR1 is KGHSY and CDR2 is FQNENV in the germline V gene. CDR3 size: 13 residues. With 60 Vbeta and 13 Jbeta primers, the PCR was carried out. Generated by immunoSEQ multiplex PCR, the TCRdb table keeps only in-frame clones and is missing some. Here the sample spans 150,000 to 200,000 clones, more than 60% being singletons. General study findings and limits: The study listed under 200 cytomegalovirus-associated TCR beta chains.

The chain links TRBV16 to TRBJ2-7; D call uncertain. The sequence came from a woman in her 40s in good health and CMV-seropositive. The sample was PBMCs. CDR3 protein: CASSLQKQDPEYF. The CDR3 DNA is TGTGCCAGCAGCCTTCAGAAGCAGGATCCGGAGTACTTC.